This TCR beta chain is drawn from a study of T cell responses to AZD1222 COVID-19 vaccine. Method: immunoSEQ multiplex PCR; TCRdb's copy keeps in-frame clones and lacks some. Among approximately 150,000 clones, 90% to 95% were seen once, and the ten largest hold less than 1.3%. Germline CDR1 LGHDT, CDR2 YNNKEL (reference sequence). CDR3 length equals 14 residues. Deletions cut 4 bases from V and 6 bases from J, with 14 bases between. Sequences were derived from peripheral blood, sampled 28 days after the second AZD1222 dose. The chain has TRBV3-1 (or the pseudogene TRBV3-2) and TRBJ2-3, with a possible D match to TRBD1 (6 bases). This receptor was obtained from an adult who received the AZD1222 COVID-19 vaccine. The DNA for the CDR3 is TGTGCCAGCAGCCTTAAACGTGGGGGCGATACGCAGTATTTT. This sequence encodes CASSLKRGGDTQYF.